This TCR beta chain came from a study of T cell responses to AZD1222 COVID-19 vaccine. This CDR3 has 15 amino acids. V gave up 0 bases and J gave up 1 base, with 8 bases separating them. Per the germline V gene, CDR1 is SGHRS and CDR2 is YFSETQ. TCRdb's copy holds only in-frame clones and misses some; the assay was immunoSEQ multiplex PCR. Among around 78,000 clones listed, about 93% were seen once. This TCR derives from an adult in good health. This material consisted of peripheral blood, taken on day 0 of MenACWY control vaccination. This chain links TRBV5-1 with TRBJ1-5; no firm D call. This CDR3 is CASSLAGDSNQPQHF. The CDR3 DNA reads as TGCGCCAGCAGCTTGGCCGGAGACAGCAATCAGCCCCAGCATTTT. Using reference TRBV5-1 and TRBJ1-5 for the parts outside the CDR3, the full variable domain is KAGVTQTPRYLIKTRGQQVTLSCSPISGHRSVSWYQQTPGQGLQFLFEYFSETQRNKGNFPGRFSGRQFSNSRSEMNVSTLELGDSALYLCASSLAGDSNQPQHFGDGTRLSIL.